This T cell receptor (beta chain) was obtained from a study of T cells in Graves' hyperthyroidism and ophthalmopathy. Stability of Graves' hyperthyroidism was defined as absent ophthalmopathy progression within 18 months. Lactation, pregnancy, other autoimmune disease or uncontrolled infection excluded patients. The diagnostic basis comprised clinical symptoms, serum thyroxine and TRAb, thyroid ultrasound and orbital computed tomography. Researchers amplified the TCR beta CDR3 regions from RNA transcripts. A set of HTBI primers served as the primers for a first-round RT-PCR of the TCR CDR3. TCRdb used MiXCR to reprocess the multiplex PCR reads, holding one entry per CDR3 protein. The table lists some 500,000 distinct CDR3 sequences, 13% to 15% of them singletons. The source material was blood. The TCR originated in a young woman with Graves' hyperthyroidism.

The CDR3 region is CAAGGGPDTQYF. Here the CDR3 DNA reads TGTGCCGCCGGGGGAGGCCCAGATACGCAGTATTTT. This chain connects TRBV3-1 to TRBJ2-3; D perhaps matches TRBD2 (6 bases). Trimming took 11 bases from V and 4 from J, leaving 13 bases between them. Germline values: CDR1 LGHDT, CDR2 YNNKEL (reference sequence). The CDR3 is 12 residues long.